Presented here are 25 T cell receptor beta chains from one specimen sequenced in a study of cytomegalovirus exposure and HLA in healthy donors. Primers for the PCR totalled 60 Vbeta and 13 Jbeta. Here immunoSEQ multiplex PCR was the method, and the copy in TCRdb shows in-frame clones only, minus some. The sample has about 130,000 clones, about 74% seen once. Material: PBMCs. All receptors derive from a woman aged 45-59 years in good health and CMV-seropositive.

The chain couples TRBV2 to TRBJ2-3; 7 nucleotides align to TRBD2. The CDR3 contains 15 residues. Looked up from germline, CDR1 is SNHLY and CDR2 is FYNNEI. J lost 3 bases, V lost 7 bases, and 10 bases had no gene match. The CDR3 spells CASTLAALGTDTQYF. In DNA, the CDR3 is TGTGCCAGCACGCTAGCGGCCCTTGGGACAGATACGCAGTATTTT.

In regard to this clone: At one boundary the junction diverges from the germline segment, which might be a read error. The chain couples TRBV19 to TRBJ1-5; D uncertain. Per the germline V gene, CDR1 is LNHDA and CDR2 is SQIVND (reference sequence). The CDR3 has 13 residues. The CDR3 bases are TGTGCCAGTAGGCCCGAAAGCAACCAGCCCCAGCATTTT. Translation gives CASRPESNQPQHF.

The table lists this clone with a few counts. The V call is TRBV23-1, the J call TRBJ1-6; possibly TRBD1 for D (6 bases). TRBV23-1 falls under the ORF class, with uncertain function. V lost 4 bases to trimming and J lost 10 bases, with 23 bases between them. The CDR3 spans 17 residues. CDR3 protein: CASSPRLRQVRRSPLHF. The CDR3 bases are TGCGCCAGCAGTCCCCGTCTAAGACAGGTAAGACGATCACCCCTCCACTTT.

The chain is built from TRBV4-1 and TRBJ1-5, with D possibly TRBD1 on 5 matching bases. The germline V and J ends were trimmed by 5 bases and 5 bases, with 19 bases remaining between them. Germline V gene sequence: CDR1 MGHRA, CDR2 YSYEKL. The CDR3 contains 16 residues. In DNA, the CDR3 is TGCGCCAGCAGCAGAAAAGGGGCCGGGTTGGATCAGCCCCAGCATTTT. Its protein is CASSRKGAGLDQPQHF.

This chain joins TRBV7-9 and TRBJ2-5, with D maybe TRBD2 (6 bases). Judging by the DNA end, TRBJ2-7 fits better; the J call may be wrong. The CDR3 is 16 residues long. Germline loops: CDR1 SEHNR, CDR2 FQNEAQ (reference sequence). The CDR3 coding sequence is TGTGCCAGCAGCTTAGGGTCTGCGGGACCTTCCTACGAGCAGTACTTC. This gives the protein CASSLGSAGPSYEQYF.

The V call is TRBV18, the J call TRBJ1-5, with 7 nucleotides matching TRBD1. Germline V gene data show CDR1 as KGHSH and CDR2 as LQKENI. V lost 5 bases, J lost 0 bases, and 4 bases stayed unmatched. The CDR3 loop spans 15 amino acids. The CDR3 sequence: CASSTTGDSNQPQHF. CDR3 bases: TGTGCCAGCTCAACAACAGGGGATAGCAATCAGCCCCAGCATTTT.

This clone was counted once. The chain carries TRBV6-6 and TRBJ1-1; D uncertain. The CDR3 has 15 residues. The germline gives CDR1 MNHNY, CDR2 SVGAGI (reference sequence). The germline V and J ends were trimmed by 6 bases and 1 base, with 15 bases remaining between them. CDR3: CASSLLTRSNTEAFF. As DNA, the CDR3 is TGTGCCAGCAGCCTGCTGACTCGTTCGAACACTGAAGCTTTCTTT.

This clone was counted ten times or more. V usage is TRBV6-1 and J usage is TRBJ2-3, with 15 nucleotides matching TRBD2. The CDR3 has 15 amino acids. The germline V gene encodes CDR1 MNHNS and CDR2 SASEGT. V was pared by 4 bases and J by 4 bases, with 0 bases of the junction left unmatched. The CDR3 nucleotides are TGTGCCAGCAGTGGGACTAGCGGGGGGGCAGATACGCAGTATTTT. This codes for CASSGTSGGADTQYF.

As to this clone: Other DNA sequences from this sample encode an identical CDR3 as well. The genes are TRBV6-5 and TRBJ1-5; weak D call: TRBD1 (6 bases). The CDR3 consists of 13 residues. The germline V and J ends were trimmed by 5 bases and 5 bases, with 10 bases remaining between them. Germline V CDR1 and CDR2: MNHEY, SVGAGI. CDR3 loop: CASSRDTHQPQHF. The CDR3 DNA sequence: TGTGCCAGCAGTCGGGACACCCATCAGCCCCAGCATTTT.

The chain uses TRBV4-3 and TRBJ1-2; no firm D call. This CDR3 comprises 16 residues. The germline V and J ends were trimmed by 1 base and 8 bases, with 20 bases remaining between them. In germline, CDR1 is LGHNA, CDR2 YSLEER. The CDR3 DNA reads TGCGCCAGCAGCCAAGCCCCGGGCAGCGGCGCTTCCGGCTACACCTTC. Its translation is CASSQAPGSGASGYTF.

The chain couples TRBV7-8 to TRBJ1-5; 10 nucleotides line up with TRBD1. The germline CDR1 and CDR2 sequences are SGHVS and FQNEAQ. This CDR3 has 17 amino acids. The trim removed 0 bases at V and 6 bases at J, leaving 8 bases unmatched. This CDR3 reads CASSLARGQGIGQPQHF. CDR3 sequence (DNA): TGTGCCAGCAGCTTAGCGCGGGGACAGGGGATTGGTCAGCCCCAGCATTTT.

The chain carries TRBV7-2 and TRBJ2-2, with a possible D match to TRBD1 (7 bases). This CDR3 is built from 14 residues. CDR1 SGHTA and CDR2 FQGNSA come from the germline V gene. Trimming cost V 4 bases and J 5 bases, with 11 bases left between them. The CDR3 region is CASSWDSGTGELFF. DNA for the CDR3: TGTGCCAGCAGCTGGGACAGCGGGACCGGGGAGCTGTTTTTT.

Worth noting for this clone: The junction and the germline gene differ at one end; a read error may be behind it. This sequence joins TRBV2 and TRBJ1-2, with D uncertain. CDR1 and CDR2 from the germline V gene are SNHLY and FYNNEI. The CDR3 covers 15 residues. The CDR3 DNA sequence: TGTGCCAGCAGTGCATCCGTCCCAGGTACCTATGGCTACCCCTTC. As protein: CASSASVPGTYGYPF.

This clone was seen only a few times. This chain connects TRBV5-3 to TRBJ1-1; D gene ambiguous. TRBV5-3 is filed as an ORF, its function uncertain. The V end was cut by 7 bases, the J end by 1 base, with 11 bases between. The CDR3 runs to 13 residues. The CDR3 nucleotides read TGTGCCAGAGGTATGAGGTCGAACACTGAAGCTTTCTTT. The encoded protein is CARGMRSNTEAFF.

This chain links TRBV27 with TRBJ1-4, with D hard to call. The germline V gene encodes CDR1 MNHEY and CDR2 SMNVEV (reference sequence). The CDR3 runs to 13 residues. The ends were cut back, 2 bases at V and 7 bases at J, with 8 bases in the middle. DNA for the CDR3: TGTGCCAGCAGTTTAACGGTTTTTGAAAAACTGTTTTTT. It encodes CASSLTVFEKLFF.

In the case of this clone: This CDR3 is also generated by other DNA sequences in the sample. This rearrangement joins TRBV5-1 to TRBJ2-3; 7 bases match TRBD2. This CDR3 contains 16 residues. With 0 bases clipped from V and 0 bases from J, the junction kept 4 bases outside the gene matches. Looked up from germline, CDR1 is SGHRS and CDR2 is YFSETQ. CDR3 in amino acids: CASSLGLAASTDTQYF. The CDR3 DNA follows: TGCGCCAGCAGCTTGGGGCTAGCGGCTAGCACAGATACGCAGTATTTT.

The CDR3 spells CASSFRGAQGARGANVLTF. The CDR3 nucleotides read TGTGCCAGCAGTTTTAGGGGCGCCCAGGGGGCGCGAGGGGCCAACGTCCTGACTTTC. The rearrangement uses TRBV27 and TRBJ2-6; 8 bases line up with TRBD1. Germline V gives CDR1 MNHEY, CDR2 SMNVEV (reference sequence). The CDR3 covers 19 residues. V shed 3 bases and J 4 bases; nucleotides not matched to a gene: 14. Full variable domain (outside the CDR3, taken from reference TRBV27 and TRBJ2-6): EAQVTQNPRYLITVTGKKLTVTCSQNMNHEYMSWYRQDPGLGLRQIYYSMNVEVTDKGDVPEGYKVSRKEKRNFPLILESPSPNQTSLYFCASSFRGAQGARGANVLTFGAGSRLTVL.

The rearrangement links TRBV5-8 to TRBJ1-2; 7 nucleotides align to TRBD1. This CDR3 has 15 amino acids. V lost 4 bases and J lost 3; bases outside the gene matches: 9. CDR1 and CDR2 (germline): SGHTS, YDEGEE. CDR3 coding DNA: TGTGCCAGCAGCCCGCGACAGGGAAGACACTATGGCTACACCTTC. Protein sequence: CASSPRQGRHYGYTF.

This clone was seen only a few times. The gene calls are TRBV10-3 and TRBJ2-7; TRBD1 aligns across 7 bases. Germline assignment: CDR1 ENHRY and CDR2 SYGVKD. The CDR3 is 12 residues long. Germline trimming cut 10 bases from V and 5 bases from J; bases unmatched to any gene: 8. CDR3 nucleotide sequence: TGTGCCACCGCTTACAGGGGTGACGAGCAGTACTTC. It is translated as CATAYRGDEQYF.

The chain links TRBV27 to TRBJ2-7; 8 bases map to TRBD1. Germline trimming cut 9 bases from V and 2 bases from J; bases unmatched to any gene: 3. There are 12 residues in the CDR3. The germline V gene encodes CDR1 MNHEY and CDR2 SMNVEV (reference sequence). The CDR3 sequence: CASSTGAYEQYF. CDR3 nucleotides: TGTGCCAGTTCGACAGGGGCCTACGAGCAGTACTTC.

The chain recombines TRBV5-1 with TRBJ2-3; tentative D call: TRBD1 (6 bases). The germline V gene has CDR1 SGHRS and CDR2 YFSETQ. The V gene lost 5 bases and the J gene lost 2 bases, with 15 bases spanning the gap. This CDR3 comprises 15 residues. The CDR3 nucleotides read TGCGCCAGCAGTCACAGGGAGAAGGCCACAGATACGCAGTATTTT. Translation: CASSHREKATDTQYF. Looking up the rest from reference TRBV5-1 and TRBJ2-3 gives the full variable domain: KAGVTQTPRYLIKTRGQQVTLSCSPISGHRSVSWYQQTPGQGLQFLFEYFSETQRNKGNFPGRFSGRQFSNSRSEMNVSTLELGDSALYLCASSHREKATDTQYFGPGTRLTVL.

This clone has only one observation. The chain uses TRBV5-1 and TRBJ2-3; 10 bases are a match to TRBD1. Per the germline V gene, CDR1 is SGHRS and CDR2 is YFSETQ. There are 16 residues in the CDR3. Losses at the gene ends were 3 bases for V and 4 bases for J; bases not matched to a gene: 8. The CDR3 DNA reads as TGCGCCAGCAGCTCACTGCCGACAGGGGGCTCAGATACGCAGTATTTT. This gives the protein CASSSLPTGGSDTQYF. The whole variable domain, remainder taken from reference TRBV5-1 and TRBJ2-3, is KAGVTQTPRYLIKTRGQQVTLSCSPISGHRSVSWYQQTPGQGLQFLFEYFSETQRNKGNFPGRFSGRQFSNSRSEMNVSTLELGDSALYLCASSSLPTGGSDTQYFGPGTRLTVL.

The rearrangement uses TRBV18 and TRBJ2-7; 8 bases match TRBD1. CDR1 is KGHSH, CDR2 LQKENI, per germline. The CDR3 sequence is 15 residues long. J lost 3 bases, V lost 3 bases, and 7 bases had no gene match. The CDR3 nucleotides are TGTGCCAGCTCACCTTCGCAGGGGGCCGGCTACGAGCAGTACTTC. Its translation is CASSPSQGAGYEQYF.

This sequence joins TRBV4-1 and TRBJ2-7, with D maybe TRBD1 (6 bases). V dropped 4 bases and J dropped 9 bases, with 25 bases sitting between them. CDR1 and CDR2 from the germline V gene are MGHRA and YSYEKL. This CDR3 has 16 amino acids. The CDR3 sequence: CASSPGAPRRDRVQYF. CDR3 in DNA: TGCGCCAGCAGCCCAGGGGCCCCTAGACGGGATAGAGTGCAGTACTTC.

The CDR3 region has the DNA TGCGCCAGCAGCGTCCCCTTGGGGAGGGAAAGCGAGCAGTACTTC. This encodes CASSVPLGRESEQYF. The V gene is TRBV5-1, the J gene TRBJ2-7, with 7 bases aligning to TRBD2. V was clipped by 4 bases and J by 6 bases; unmatched bases: 13. Per germline, CDR1 SGHRS and CDR2 YFSETQ. This CDR3 has 15 residues.